The present T cell receptor beta chain was sequenced within a study of somatic mutations in cytotoxic T cells in rheumatoid arthritis (dated by TCRdb to the late 2010s). Background on the whole study: Before any treatment started and right after they were diagnosed, patients gave peripheral blood samples (around 30 ml EDTA). Sorted V beta1+ cells also underwent TCRB sequencing, and some V beta antibody-stained T-cell populations were flow-sorted at nearly 100% purity on a FACSAria II or Sony SH800. In newly diagnosed rheumatoid arthritis without treatment, the study examined if expanded CD8+ T-cell clones harbor somatic mutations, relying on TCRB deep sequencing to characterize clonality. A total of 65 rheumatoid arthritis patients and 20 to 25 healthy controls underwent TCRB deep sequencing. The median ages of the patient and control groups were essentially identical.

Genomic DNA underwent TCRB CDR3 sequencing using the immunoSEQ assay. Per the original workflow: When patient CD8+ clones exceeding 1% were checked against published virus-specific TCRB sequences, only a few matched. The analyses included only productive TCRB rearrangements. Clonality was expressed as a Shannon entropy-based productive clonality index, with each clone defined by a unique TCRB CDR3 sequence. The template counts of each clone relative to the total templates per sample were used to calculate repertoire overlap between two samples. A correlation with a Spearman r of around 0.6 was found between V-gene usage by flow cytometry and V-gene usage by TCRB sequencing. As stored in TCRdb, this immuneACCESS dataset retains in-frame rearrangements with V and J assigned. A fraction of the clones does not appear; measured against another copy, unresolved V genes explain less than half of the discrepancy, and the remainder lacks a known reason. The D gene and trimming were derived from the DNA, and the V and J assignments and clone size from that table. The sample table holds under 20,000 clones, of which approximately 67% were seen once. The ten largest clones take up about 20% of the sample.

On this clone: No antigen is known for it. No base quality values were provided; no much bigger clone lies one nucleotide off.

Overall study results and their limits: In about an eighth of the roughly 60 patients the largest CD8+ clone exceeded 20% of CD8+ cells, and several identical CD8+ TCRB sequences were shared between blood and synovial fluid. There was no significant difference in CD8+ T-cell clonality between rheumatoid arthritis patients and age-matched healthy controls. The expanded CD8+ clones had unknown antigen targets, and not appearing in virus-specific databases did not rule out that they were virus-specific. CD8+ clonality increased with age in patients (Spearman r ~ 0.47) but not in healthy controls. The slight TRBV07 underrepresentation in patients was not adjusted for multiple comparisons.

Germline trimming: 2 bases from V, 3 bases from J; junction bases outside gene matches: 2. Based on the germline V gene, the CDR1 and CDR2 sequences are LGHNA and YSLEER. From the cysteine up to the phenylalanine, the CDR3 has a length of 14 residues. Just the 42-base CDR3 DNA is kept, in frame starting at base 1. Flow cytometry confirmed the purity of CD4+ and CD8+ cells that had been isolated by positive magnetic bead selection on an AutoMACS. A TCR V beta antibody panel was used in flow cytometry to screen first for clonal expansions, which were then characterized by TCRB deep sequencing of sorted CD8+ fractions. Ficoll-Paque PLUS density gradient separation was used to isolate peripheral blood mononuclear cells. Using Nucleospin Tissue or Tissue XS kits, DNA was extracted from CD4-enriched, CD8-enriched or PBMC samples, with quantification by a Qubit 2.0 fluorometer.

The clonotype was recovered from an adult with rheumatoid arthritis. The specimen sequenced was CD8+ T cells sorted from blood. Recombination linked TRBV4-3 to TRBJ2-7, with TRBD1 matching 9 junction bases. The nucleotide sequence reads as follows: TGCGCCAGCAGCCAAAGACAGGGGGACTACGAGCAGTACTTC. Its amino acids are CASSQRQGDYEQYF.